This is a list of T cell receptor beta chains from one sample in a study of cytomegalovirus exposure and HLA in healthy donors. TCRdb's table, derived via immunoSEQ multiplex PCR, lists solely in-frame clones and lacks some. The table includes 150,000 or so clones, 80% detected once. The sequenced sample was PBMCs. The origin of the receptors is a middle-aged man in good health and CMV-seronegative. CDR3s include the opening cysteine and the closing phenylalanine or tryptophan. A D gene is named only where the DNA matches it firmly. Clone size is not always given. Where it is, it says once, few, many or a class for expanded clones.

abundance	d_gene	v_gene	j_gene	CDR3nt	CDR3aa
few	-	TRBV5-4	TRBJ2-3	TGTGCCAGCAGCTTGGGAGGGCTGGGGACAGATACGCAGTATTTT	CASSLGGLGTDTQYF
-	TRBD2	TRBV9	TRBJ2-7	TGTGCCAGCAGCGCCCTGGGGGGGAAAGAGCAGTACTTC	CASSALGGKEQYF
-	-	TRBV7-9	TRBJ1-2	TGTGCCAGCAGCTTAACTAACGGCCCCTATGGCTACACCTTC	CASSLTNGPYGYTF
-	TRBD1	TRBV6-5	TRBJ2-7	TGTGCCAGCAGTTACTCGAAACAGGGGACCTACGAGCAGTACTTC	CASSYSKQGTYEQYF
once	TRBD1	TRBV19	TRBJ1-2	TGTGCCAGTAGCCTCGAGACAGGGCTTGGCTACACCTTC	CASSLETGLGYTF
-	TRBD1	TRBV7-3	TRBJ2-3	TGTGCCAGCAGCTTCTGGACAGGGAACACAGATACGCAGTATTTT	CASSFWTGNTDTQYF
-	TRBD1	TRBV25-1	TRBJ1-2	TGTGCCAGCAGTGAATATGCCCAGGGGGCGGGCTATGGCTACACCTTC	CASSEYAQGAGYGYTF
-	-	TRBV27	TRBJ2-1	TGTGCCAGCAGTCTCGACAAGAACAATGAGCAGTTCTTC	CASSLDKNNEQFF
-	-	TRBV30	TRBJ1-1	TGTGCCTGGGTAAGGACTATTGAAGCTTTCTTT	CAWVRTIEAFF
-	-	TRBV30	TRBJ1-6	TGTGCCTGGAGTAATCCGACAGGCTTTAATTCACCCCTCCACTTT	CAWSNPTGFNSPLHF
-	TRBD1	TRBV19	TRBJ1-1	TGTGCCAGCAAGGGACAGTTGAACACTGAAGCTTTCTTT	CASKGQLNTEAFF
-	-	TRBV18	TRBJ2-7	TGTGCCAGCTCACCAGCGGAGAGCTCCTACGAGCAGTACTTC	CASSPAESSYEQYF
-	-	TRBV5-1	TRBJ1-4	TGCGCCAGCAGCTTGGGAAGGGAGGGGGAAAAACTGTTTTTT	CASSLGREGEKLFF
-	-	TRBV6-1	TRBJ2-7	TGTGCCAGCAGTGAAAATAGTCCAGGGGCCTACGAGCAGTACTTC	CASSENSPGAYEQYF
-	-	TRBV11-3	TRBJ1-2	TGTGCCAGCAGCTTGGGACAAGGGAGTGGCTACACCTTC	CASSLGQGSGYTF
-	-	TRBV11-2	TRBJ2-2	TGTGCCAGCAGCTTAACACACGACTATGCCGGGGAGCTGTTTTTT	CASSLTHDYAGELFF
-	TRBD1	TRBV27	TRBJ2-1	TGTGCCAGCAGCGACAACAGGGGGATAGACAATGAGCAGTTCTTC	CASSDNRGIDNEQFF
few	TRBD1	TRBV11-1	TRBJ1-1	TGTGCCAGCAGTCAAGACAGGGGCCTGAACACTGAAGCTTTCTTT	CASSQDRGLNTEAFF
-	TRBD2	TRBV30	TRBJ2-5	TGTGCCTGGATTACTAGCGGGGGGGCTTTAGAGACCCAGTACTTC	CAWITSGGALETQYF
once	TRBD1	TRBV19	TRBJ1-2	TGTGCCAGTAGTAGATCCGGGACAGGGGGCAATTATGGCTACACCTTC	CASSRSGTGGNYGYTF
-	-	TRBV6-1	TRBJ1-1	TGTGCCAGCAGTGAAATAGGCGGCAACACTGAAGCTTTCTTT	CASSEIGGNTEAFF
-	TRBD1	TRBV18	TRBJ1-2	TGTGCCAGCTCACCAGGACAGGGGTTTTGGTATGGCTACACCTTC	CASSPGQGFWYGYTF
-	-	TRBV11-2	TRBJ2-3	TGTGCCAGCAGCCCGGACAGAAACACAGATACGCAGTATTTT	CASSPDRNTDTQYF
once	TRBD1	TRBV2	TRBJ1-1	TGTGCCAGCAGTTGGACAGGGGGCTTTGGCACTGAAGCTTTCTTT	CASSWTGGFGTEAFF
-	-	TRBV6-5	TRBJ2-7	TGTGCCAGCAGTTACTCAGACAGTCCCTACGAGCAGTACTTC	CASSYSDSPYEQYF
-	TRBD2	TRBV6-1	TRBJ2-5	TGTGCCAGCAATAGAGATGGAGCGGGGAAAGAGACCCAGTACTTC	CASNRDGAGKETQYF
-	-	TRBV25-1	TRBJ2-7	TGTGCCAGCACTCGTGGGACATACGAAGACCGGTACTTC	CASTRGTYEDRYF
-	-	TRBV30	TRBJ1-1	TGTGCCTGGAGTGCCCAGACAGAGAACACTGAAGCTTTCTTT	CAWSAQTENTEAFF
-	TRBD1	TRBV19	TRBJ1-5	TGTGCCAGCGATAAACAGGGGCATAGCAATCAGCCCCAGCATTTT	CASDKQGHSNQPQHF
-	-	TRBV28	TRBJ1-2	TGTGCCAGCAGCCAAGCCGACGGGAGTTATAACTATGGCTACACCTTC	CASSQADGSYNYGYTF
-	TRBD1	TRBV2	TRBJ2-7	TGTGCCAGCAGTGGGGACAGATCCTTAGGGGAGCAGTACTTC	CASSGDRSLGEQYF
-	-	TRBV5-1	TRBJ2-2	TGCGCCAGCAGCTTTGACGGAGCGAACACCGGGGAGCTGTTTTTT	CASSFDGANTGELFF
-	TRBD1	TRBV27	TRBJ1-2	TGTGCCAGCAATAAACAGGGGGCGATTGGCGGCTACACCTTC	CASNKQGAIGGYTF
-	-	TRBV5-4	TRBJ2-5	TGTGCCAGCAGCTTGGCTAATCATCAAGAGACCCAGTACTTC	CASSLANHQETQYF
-	-	TRBV5-1	TRBJ2-3	TGCGCCAGCAGCTTGGCAGGGGGCACAGATACGCAGTATTTT	CASSLAGGTDTQYF
-	-	TRBV19	TRBJ1-2	TGTGCCAGTAGCCTAGAGGGCCCATGGGGCTACACCTTC	CASSLEGPWGYTF
few	TRBD2	TRBV6-4	TRBJ2-3	TGTGCCAGCAGTGACACGGGACTAGCGGGCGATACGCAGTATTTT	CASSDTGLAGDTQYF
few	TRBD1	TRBV27	TRBJ1-1	TGTGCCAGCAGCTCATTGGGACAGGGGTACACTGAAGCTTTCTTT	CASSSLGQGYTEAFF
once	-	TRBV5-1	TRBJ1-1	TGCGCCAGCAGACGACAGGAGAACACTGAAGCTTTCTTT	CASRRQENTEAFF
-	-	TRBV13	TRBJ1-1	TGTGCCAGCAGCTTGGGACTCTTAGAGGCTTTCTTT	CASSLGLLEAFF
-	TRBD2	TRBV4-2	TRBJ2-7	TGTGCCAGCAGCCAAGTCCAGACTAGCGGGGGTACCTACGAGCAGTACTTC	CASSQVQTSGGTYEQYF
-	TRBD1	TRBV2	TRBJ1-5	TGTGCCAGCAGTGGGACAGGCCATAGCAATCAGCCCCAGCATTTT	CASSGTGHSNQPQHF
-	TRBD1	TRBV5-4	TRBJ1-2	TGTGCCAGCAGCGGACGACAGGGGGTAAACTATGGCTACACCTTC	CASSGRQGVNYGYTF
-	-	TRBV5-1	TRBJ2-2	TGCGCCAGCAGCTTGTCCGAGACTGACCCCGGGGAGCTGTTTTTT	CASSLSETDPGELFF
-	-	TRBV28	TRBJ1-5	TGTGCCAGCAGTTTATCCTTACAGGGAAAGGGCCAGCCCCAGCATTTT	CASSLSLQGKGQPQHF
once	-	TRBV6-6	TRBJ2-7	TGTGCCAGCAGTTACTCGAGGGATTTCTACGAGCAGTACTTC	CASSYSRDFYEQYF
-	TRBD1	TRBV18	TRBJ1-1	TGTGCCAGCTCACAGGGGGCAGGAAACACTGAAGCTTTCTTT	CASSQGAGNTEAFF
-	-	TRBV5-1	TRBJ2-5	TGCGCCAGCAGCCGTGGACTGCAAGAGACCCAGTACTTC	CASSRGLQETQYF
-	TRBD2	TRBV2	TRBJ2-3	TGTGCCAGCACCGGGACTAGCGGGCGAAGCACAGATACGCAGTATTTT	CASTGTSGRSTDTQYF
-	TRBD1	TRBV7-8	TRBJ1-2	TGTGCCAGCAGCCCATCTCGGGGCCTAGGACAGGGGCATGACACCTTC	CASSPSRGLGQGHDTF
-	-	TRBV6-6	TRBJ1-2	TGTGCCAGCAGGGCGGCGGGGAACGAGGGCTACACCTTC	CASRAAGNEGYTF
-	TRBD1	TRBV10-1	TRBJ1-1	TGCGCCAGCAGTGGCGGGACAGGGATGAACACTGAAGCTTTCTTT	CASSGGTGMNTEAFF
-	-	TRBV7-6	TRBJ1-1	TGTGCCAGCAGCTTAATGGGGGGTTCTGCTTTCTTT	CASSLMGGSAFF
-	TRBD2	TRBV5-3	TRBJ2-1	TGTGCCAGAAGCCTAACTCAACGGGTAACTAGCGGCCCCCCCAGGAATGAGCAGTTCTTC	CARSLTQRVTSGPPRNEQFF
-	-	TRBV7-2	TRBJ1-6	TGTGCCAGCAGCTCGAGGCGGGTGAGCTCCTATAATTCACCCCTCCACTTT	CASSSRRVSSYNSPLHF
few	-	TRBV4-1	TRBJ1-2	TGCGCCAGCAGCCAAGAGGGAGGCCCCGCTAACTATGGCTACACCTTC	CASSQEGGPANYGYTF
-	TRBD1	TRBV6-1	TRBJ2-1	TGTGCCAGCAGCGGGGACAGGGTCGATGAGCAGTTCTTC	CASSGDRVDEQFF
-	-	TRBV5-4	TRBJ2-7	TGTGCCAGCAGCGTGAAAGGGGGGGGGCTCCACGAGCAGTACTTC	CASSVKGGGLHEQYF
-	TRBD2	TRBV10-3	TRBJ2-7	TGTGCCGTCCAACACCCGGGGGGCTACGAGCAGTACTTC	CAVQHPGGYEQYF
few	TRBD1	TRBV2	TRBJ2-2	TGTGCCAGCGAACCAGGGGGATTGAACACCGGGGAGCTGTTTTTT	CASEPGGLNTGELFF